This record looks at one T cell receptor beta chain sequence and its context. Its antigen remains unknown. TCRdb recomputed calls from the 5' RACE reads with MiXCR, one row per CDR3 protein. The sample contains some 210,000 distinct CDR3 sequences, 27% of which appear only once. This CDR3 comprises 13 residues. The germline V gene encodes CDR1 DFQATT and CDR2 SNEGSKA (reference sequence). V gave up 2 bases and J gave up 1 base, with 8 bases separating them. The source of the sample is a study of T-cell memory formation after mild COVID-19. Study outcomes and limitations: CD4+ clones that contracted lay mainly in CM and EM; CD8+ ones lay in EMRA. Prior to infection, memory already included some responding clones, suggesting cross-reactive memory joined.

This receptor was obtained from an adult woman who had mild COVID-19 (a few samples of this study predate the infection). Cell type and time point are not known. The specimen was PBMCs or a T cell subset sorted from them (not recorded which). V and J are TRBV20-1 and TRBJ2-5; D may be TRBD1 (6 bases). The CDR3 bases are TGCAGTGCTAGATTGGGGGCCCAAGAGACCCAGTACTTC. It is translated as CSARLGAQETQYF.